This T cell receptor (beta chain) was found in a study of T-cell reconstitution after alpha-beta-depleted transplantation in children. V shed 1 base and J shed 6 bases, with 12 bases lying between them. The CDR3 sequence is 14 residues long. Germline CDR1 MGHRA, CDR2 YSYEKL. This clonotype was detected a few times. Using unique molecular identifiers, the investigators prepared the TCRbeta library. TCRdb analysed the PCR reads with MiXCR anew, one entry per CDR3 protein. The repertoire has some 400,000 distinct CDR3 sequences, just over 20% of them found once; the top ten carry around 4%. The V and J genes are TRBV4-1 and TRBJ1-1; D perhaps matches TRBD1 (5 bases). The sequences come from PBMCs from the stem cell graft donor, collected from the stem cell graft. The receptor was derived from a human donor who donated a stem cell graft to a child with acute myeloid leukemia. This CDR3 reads CASSQGQGLAEAFF. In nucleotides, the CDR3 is TGCGCCAGCAGCCAAGGCCAGGGCCTCGCTGAAGCTTTCTTT.